This T cell receptor (beta chain) was sequenced during a study of response to subunit inactivated influenza vaccine. For this clonotype: Its cognate antigen is unknown.

The ends were cut back, 3 bases at V and 6 bases at J, with 15 bases in the middle. Per the germline V gene, CDR1 is SQVTM and CDR2 is ANQGSEA. CDR3 length equals 14 residues. TCRdb fed the RT-PCR reads into MiXCR, producing one record per CDR3 protein. The table records 650,000 to 800,000 distinct CDR3 sequences, approximately 13% of them present only once. General study findings and limits: Authors suggested each seasonal flu vaccination may recruit only limited numbers of new T cells.

The sample was PBMCs from blood, taken around 15 days before vaccination. The chain links TRBV29-1 to TRBJ2-1; TRBD2 might be the D (7 bases). The receptor was derived from a man in his fifties who received an inactivated influenza vaccine. The CDR3 DNA reads TGCAGCGTTGATACAGGGAGGGGCGGCAATGAGCAGTTCTTC. Protein sequence: CSVDTGRGGNEQFF.